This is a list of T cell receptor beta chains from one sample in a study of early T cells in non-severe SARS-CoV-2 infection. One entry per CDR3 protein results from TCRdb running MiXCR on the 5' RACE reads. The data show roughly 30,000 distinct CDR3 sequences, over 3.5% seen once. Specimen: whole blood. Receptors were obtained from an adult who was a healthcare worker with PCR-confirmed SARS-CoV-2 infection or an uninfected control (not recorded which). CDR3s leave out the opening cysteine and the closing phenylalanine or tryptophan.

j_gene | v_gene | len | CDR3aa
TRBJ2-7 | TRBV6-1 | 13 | ASSEADRISYEQY
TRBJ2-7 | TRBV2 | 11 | ASLRDNNYEQY
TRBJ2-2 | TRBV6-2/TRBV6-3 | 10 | ASSLGTGELF
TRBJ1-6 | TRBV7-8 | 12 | ASSQGAGDSPLH
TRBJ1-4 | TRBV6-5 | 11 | ASRSTGPEKLF
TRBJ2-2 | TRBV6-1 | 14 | ASSEMTRGDTGELF
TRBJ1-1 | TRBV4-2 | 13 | ASSQAGGERSEAF
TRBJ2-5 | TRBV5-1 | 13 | ASSLGGSAEETQY
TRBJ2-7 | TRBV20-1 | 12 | SARDAGTIYEQY
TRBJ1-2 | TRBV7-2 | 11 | ASRRITGYGYT
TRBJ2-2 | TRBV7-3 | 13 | ASSLMGAGTGELF
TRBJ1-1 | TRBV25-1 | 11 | ASSSGMNTEAF
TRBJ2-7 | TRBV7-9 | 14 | ASSAGWGQGSHEQY
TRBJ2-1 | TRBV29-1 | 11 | SAGSSGGNEQF
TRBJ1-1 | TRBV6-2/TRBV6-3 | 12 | ASSYSSAQTEAF
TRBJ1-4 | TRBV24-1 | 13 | ATSDSKGTGEKLF
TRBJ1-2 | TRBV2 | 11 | ASSNAGRAGYT
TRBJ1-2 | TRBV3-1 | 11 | ASSHWQDHGYT
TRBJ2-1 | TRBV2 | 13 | ASTKTSGEDNEQF
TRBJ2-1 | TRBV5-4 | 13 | ASSPGASSANEQF
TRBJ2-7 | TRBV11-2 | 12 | ASSSVRGSYEQY
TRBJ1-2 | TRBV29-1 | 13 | SVPGTGGLNYGYT
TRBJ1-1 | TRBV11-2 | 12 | ASRINREFTEAF
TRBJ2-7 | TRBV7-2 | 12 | ASSLELQGREQY
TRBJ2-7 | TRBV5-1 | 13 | ASSLDRITSYEQY
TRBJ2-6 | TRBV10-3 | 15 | AINLAEHSSGANVLT
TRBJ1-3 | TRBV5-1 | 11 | ASSLEQGNTIY
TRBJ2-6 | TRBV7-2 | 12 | ASSPNSGANVLT
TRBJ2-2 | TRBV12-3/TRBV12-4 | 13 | ASSRRQGAAGELF
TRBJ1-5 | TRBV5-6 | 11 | ASSLGLNQPQH
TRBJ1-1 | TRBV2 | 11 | ASRATGGTEAF
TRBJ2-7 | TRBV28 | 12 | ASTSSGRAWEQY
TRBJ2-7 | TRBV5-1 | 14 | ASSLNPGQGGSEQY
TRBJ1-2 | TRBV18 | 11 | ASSPAGHYGYT
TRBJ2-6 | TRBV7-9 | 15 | ASSLVGRLSGANVLT
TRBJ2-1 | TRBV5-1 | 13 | ASSRTRLVGHEQF
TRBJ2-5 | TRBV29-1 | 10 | SVEQGAQTQY
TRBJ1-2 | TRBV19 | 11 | ASSPNVWDGYT
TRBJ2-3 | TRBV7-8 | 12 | ACLPRLLTDTQY
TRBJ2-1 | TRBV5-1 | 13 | ASSRGTSGYNEQF
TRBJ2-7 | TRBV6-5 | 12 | ASSLQRGLGEQY
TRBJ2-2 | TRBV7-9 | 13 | ASSRSSGSTGELF
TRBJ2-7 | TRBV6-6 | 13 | ASSYFGAEGYEQY
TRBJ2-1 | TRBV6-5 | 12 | ASTRLALGSEQF
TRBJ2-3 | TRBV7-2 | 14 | ASSLVNTGTTDTQY
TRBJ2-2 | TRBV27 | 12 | ASSKTANTGELF
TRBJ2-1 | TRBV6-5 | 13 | ASSYSTGDYNEQF
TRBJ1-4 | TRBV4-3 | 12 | ASSQEQGAEKLF
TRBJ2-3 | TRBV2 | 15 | ASSVPGTGGDTDTQY